A single sample gave rise to the 26 T cell receptor beta chains below, sequenced in a study of shared clonotypes between healthy human individuals. The assay was immunoSEQ multiplex PCR, and TCRdb's table has in-frame clones only and misses some. The sample has millions of clones; over 85% are singletons. The sample was naive CD4+ T cells sorted from blood. Indicated subset: CD45RA+ positively selected. Receptors were obtained from a man younger than 30 in good health.

J is TRBJ1-5 and V is TRBV7-9; D might be TRBD1 (6 bases). The V end lost 6 bases, the J end lost 2 bases, and 17 bases lay between the germline ends. The CDR3 totals 16 residues. CDR1 is SEHNR and CDR2 is FQNEAQ in the germline V gene (reference sequence). In DNA form, the CDR3 reads TGTGCCAGCAGTTCGGGTCGGGGGGCTGGCAATCAGCCCCAGCATTTT. Translated: CASSSGRGAGNQPQHF.

The chain has TRBV2 and TRBJ1-5; no definite D call. The CDR3 length is 16 residues. The germline V and J ends were trimmed by 4 bases and 0 bases, with 13 bases remaining between them. From germline, CDR1 is SNHLY and CDR2 FYNNEI. The CDR3 reads CASSVLGPNSNQPQHF. CDR3 DNA: TGTGCCAGCAGTGTTCTAGGGCCCAATAGCAATCAGCCCCAGCATTTT.

This clone was counted a single time. The chain links TRBV5-6 to TRBJ2-3; D remains unclear. Trimming took off 0 bases at V and 2 bases at J, with 7 bases between the two ends. Per the germline V gene, CDR1 is SGHDT and CDR2 is YYEEEE. The CDR3 has 14 amino acids. The CDR3 nucleotides read TGTGCCAGCAGCTTGGTTCCCGACACAGATACGCAGTATTTT. Translating gives CASSLVPDTDTQYF.

The chain couples TRBV9 to TRBJ2-7; D tentatively fits TRBD1 or TRBD2 (6 bases each). The V gene's germline CDR1 is SGDLS and CDR2 YYNGEE. Trimming left V 0 bases short and J 2 bases short, with 12 bases between. The CDR3 runs to 15 residues. CDR3 residues: CASSVGPRDTYEQYF. The DNA for the CDR3 is TGTGCCAGCAGCGTAGGGCCGCGGGACACCTACGAGCAGTACTTC.

This clone was found once. Other DNA sequences in the same sample also yield this CDR3. The chain uses TRBV5-1 and TRBJ1-1, with D unresolved. Germline CDR1 reads SGHRS; CDR2 reads YFSETQ. Trimming stripped 5 bases from V and 0 bases from J, with 8 bases between. This CDR3 has 13 amino acids. Here the CDR3 reads CASSPDMNTEAFF. CDR3 DNA: TGCGCCAGCAGTCCAGATATGAACACTGAAGCTTTCTTT.

The chain couples TRBV10-1 to TRBJ1-5, with D possibly matching TRBD1 (6 bases). The CDR3 is 14 amino acids. Germline assignment: CDR1 WNHNN and CDR2 SYGVQD (reference sequence). V dropped 3 bases and J dropped 2 bases, with 8 bases sitting between them. The CDR3 here is CASSDRGGNQPQHF. The DNA of the CDR3 is TGCGCCAGCAGTGACAGGGGAGGCAATCAGCCCCAGCATTTT.

The genes are TRBV6-1 and TRBJ2-7; 8 nucleotides match TRBD1. The CDR3 runs to 15 residues. The germline CDR1 and CDR2 sequences are MNHNS and SASEGT. After removal of 3 bases from V and 0 bases from J, the junction contained 4 bases not matched to a gene. Here the CDR3 reads CASSDQDRGSYEQYF. DNA of the CDR3: TGTGCCAGCAGTGACCAAGACAGGGGCTCCTACGAGCAGTACTTC.

The chain recombines TRBV2 with TRBJ2-3, with D maybe TRBD1 (5 bases). Looked up from germline, CDR1 is SNHLY and CDR2 is FYNNEI. CDR3 length: 13 residues. V was shortened by 5 bases and J by 2 bases, with 8 bases between the two germline ends. The CDR3 sequence is CASSKGFTDTQYF. The CDR3 nucleotides are TGTGCCAGCAGTAAGGGGTTCACAGATACGCAGTATTTT.

This chain links TRBV7-9 with TRBJ1-5, with no clear D. CDR3 size: 13 residues. Between the trimmed V and J ends, which lost 4 bases and 6 bases, there was a span of 10 bases. Germline CDR1 and CDR2: SEHNR and FQNEAQ (reference sequence). CDR3 nucleotides: TGTGCCAGCAGCTCCTATATGGGTCAGCCCCAGCATTTT. Its translation: CASSSYMGQPQHF.

J is TRBJ2-5 and V is TRBV5-1; unclear D gene. This CDR3 contains 14 residues. Germline V gives CDR1 SGHRS, CDR2 YFSETQ. Trimming removed 2 bases from V and 4 bases from J, with 12 bases in between. The CDR3 coding sequence is TGCGCCAGCAGCTTTTCGACGATCGGAGAGACCCAGTACTTC. As protein: CASSFSTIGETQYF. Using reference TRBV5-1 and TRBJ2-5 for the parts outside the CDR3, the full variable domain is KAGVTQTPRYLIKTRGQQVTLSCSPISGHRSVSWYQQTPGQGLQFLFEYFSETQRNKGNFPGRFSGRQFSNSRSEMNVSTLELGDSALYLCASSFSTIGETQYFGPGTRLLVL.

Regarding this clone: Additional DNA sequences in this sample encode the identical CDR3. This chain connects TRBV7-9 to TRBJ1-4; perhaps TRBD1 as D (6 bases). V lost 1 base and J 2 bases, leaving 8 bases between the germline ends. Germline assignment: CDR1 SEHNR and CDR2 FQNEAQ (reference sequence). The CDR3 runs to 15 residues. CDR3 DNA: TGTGCCAGCAGCTTAGACAGGGTCACTAATGAAAAACTGTTTTTT. Residues: CASSLDRVTNEKLFF.

This clone was detected a few times. The chain combines TRBV28 with TRBJ1-2; D perhaps matches TRBD1 (5 bases). The CDR3 runs 15 residues. Looked up from germline, CDR1 is MDHEN and CDR2 is SYDVKM. Trimming stripped 6 bases from V and 1 base from J, with 15 bases between. The CDR3 region is CASRRVGAGNYGYTF. The DNA for the CDR3 is TGTGCCAGCAGGCGAGTTGGGGCGGGTAACTATGGCTACACCTTC.

This clone was counted once. CDR3 coding DNA: TGTGCCAGCAGTTACTCGGTCAAAGCGGAGACCCAGTACTTC. Its protein is CASSYSVKAETQYF. This sequence joins TRBV6-5 and TRBJ2-5; D is ambiguous. Germline CDR1 is MNHEY and CDR2 is SVGAGI. V gave up 0 bases and J gave up 5 bases, with 10 bases separating them. This CDR3 has 14 amino acids.

This chain uses TRBV29-1 with TRBJ2-3; D is uncertain. V shed 4 bases and J shed 6 bases, with 11 bases lying between them. CDR1 is SQVTM, CDR2 ANQGSEA, per germline. This CDR3 has 12 amino acids. CDR3 protein: CSVGRETDTQYF. In nucleotides, the CDR3 is TGCAGCGTTGGAAGAGAGACGGATACGCAGTATTTT.

The V call is TRBV5-4, the J call TRBJ2-3; no firm D call. Trimming removed 0 bases from V and 9 bases from J, with 11 bases in between. The CDR3 sequence is 13 residues long. Germline lookup yields CDR1 SGHNT and CDR2 YYREEE (reference sequence). The CDR3 protein is CASSLEGTVTQYF. CDR3 nucleotides: TGTGCCAGCAGCTTGGAGGGCACCGTCACGCAGTATTTT.

V and J are TRBV4-3 and TRBJ2-7; D gene uncertain. Germline V gene sequence: CDR1 LGHNA, CDR2 YSLEER. Trimming shortened V by 4 bases and J by 2 bases, and 18 bases separated the two germline ends. This CDR3 is built from 16 residues. CDR3 protein: CASSRTVGGAAYEQYF. CDR3 nucleotides: TGCGCCAGCAGCCGTACTGTGGGTGGAGCTGCCTACGAGCAGTACTTC.

This clone was picked up one time. The chain recombines TRBV7-2 with TRBJ1-1; D gene ambiguous. V gave up 7 bases and J gave up 5 bases, with 20 bases separating them. Germline CDR1 and CDR2: SGHTA and FQGNSA. The length of the CDR3 is 15 residues. In nucleotides, the CDR3 is TGTGCCAGCATCCTAGGGCGGGTCAGTGGGACTGAAGCTTTCTTT. Its translation: CASILGRVSGTEAFF.

The V call is TRBV18, the J call TRBJ2-7; possibly TRBD2 for D (5 bases). Germline CDR1 KGHSH, CDR2 LQKENI. The CDR3 has 16 residues. V was trimmed by 3 bases and J by 1 base, leaving 16 bases between them. Written as DNA, the CDR3 is TGTGCCAGCTCACCGGTTTCGGGGAAAGGGTCCTACGAGCAGTACTTC. It specifies CASSPVSGKGSYEQYF.

This chain connects TRBV30 to TRBJ2-2; TRBD1 matches 8 bases. With 4 bases clipped from V and 1 base from J, the junction kept 2 bases outside the gene matches. This CDR3 comprises 14 residues. Germline V gene sequence: CDR1 GTSNPN, CDR2 SVGIG (reference sequence). The CDR3 nucleotides read TGTGCCTGGACCAGGGGGCGGAACACCGGGGAGCTGTTTTTT. Protein: CAWTRGRNTGELFF.

This rearrangement joins TRBV15 to TRBJ2-5; D gene ambiguous. V was clipped by 0 bases and J by 4 bases, with 9 bases between them. This CDR3 has 14 amino acids. CDR1 and CDR2 (germline): LNHNV, YYDKDF (reference sequence). CDR3 in DNA: TGTGCCACCAGCAGAGATTTCGCCGGAGAGACCCAGTACTTC. Amino acid sequence: CATSRDFAGETQYF.

In DNA, the CDR3 is TGTGCCAGCAGTCAGAACAGGGGTAAGGCTTTCTTT. Translated, it gives CASSQNRGKAFF. The rearrangement uses TRBV6-6 and TRBJ1-1, with 7 bases matching TRBD1. Germline trimming cut 5 bases from V and 11 bases from J; bases unmatched to any gene: 8. From germline, CDR1 is MNHNY and CDR2 SVGAGI (reference sequence). The CDR3 has 12 amino acids.

This clone turned up a few times. This chain joins TRBV7-9 and TRBJ1-6; no firm D call. Germline lookup yields CDR1 SEHNR and CDR2 FQNEAQ (reference sequence). The CDR3 is 13 residues long. V was cut by 1 base and J by 9 bases, with 7 bases left in between. CDR3 DNA: TGTGCCAGCAGCTTAGTGTCTCTTTCACCCCTCCACTTT. As protein: CASSLVSLSPLHF.

CDR3: CSVWDTNYEQYF. The DNA of the CDR3 is TGCAGCGTCTGGGACACAAACTACGAGCAGTACTTC. The rearrangement joins TRBV29-1 to TRBJ2-7; TRBD1 might be the D (6 bases). CDR1 is SQVTM and CDR2 is ANQGSEA in the germline V gene. V dropped 6 bases and J dropped 3 bases, with 12 bases sitting between them. The CDR3 loop spans 12 amino acids.

The chain carries TRBV2 and TRBJ2-5; 10 positions agree with TRBD2. V dropped 6 bases and J dropped 7; count of bases not matched to a gene: 11. The CDR3 is 15 residues long. Per the germline V gene, CDR1 is SNHLY and CDR2 is FYNNEI. CDR3 DNA sequence: TGTGCCAGCAGAGCTGAATCTAGCGGGAGTGGGACCCAGTACTTC. It codes for CASRAESSGSGTQYF.

The chain carries TRBV30 and TRBJ2-1; D may be TRBD2 (6 bases). Trimming took off 1 base at V and 1 base at J, with 11 bases between the two ends. This CDR3 region has 15 residues. Germline CDR1 GTSNPN, CDR2 SVGIG (reference sequence). As DNA, the CDR3 is TGTGCCTGGAGTGGGGGACTGGTTTCCTACAATGAGCAGTTCTTC. It is translated as CAWSGGLVSYNEQFF.

This chain joins TRBV19 and TRBJ2-1; D is unclear. Trimming removed 6 bases at V and 0 bases at J, with 15 bases between. The CDR3 spans 16 residues. The germline CDR1 and CDR2 sequences are LNHDA and SQIVND (reference sequence). For the CDR3, the DNA is TGTGCCAGTAGAACCTCGACGATTCCCTCCTACAATGAGCAGTTCTTC. Its translation is CASRTSTIPSYNEQFF.